Below are 15 T cell receptor beta chains sequenced from a single sample in a study of T cells in Graves' hyperthyroidism and ophthalmopathy. TCR beta CDR3 region amplification was performed from RNA transcripts. In the first-round RT-PCR of the TCR CDR3, the HTBI primer set was used. From the multiplex PCR reads, TCRdb called clonotypes with MiXCR, one entry per CDR3 protein. The data hold around 380,000 distinct CDR3 sequences, with roughly 13% observed a single time. The sequenced sample was blood. Receptors were obtained from a man under 40 with Graves' hyperthyroidism that later progressed to Graves' ophthalmopathy.

This clonotype was counted between two and nine times. This sequence joins TRBV5-6 and TRBJ2-2, with D hard to call. Looked up from germline, CDR1 is SGHDT and CDR2 is YYEEEE. CDR3 size: 14 residues. V was shortened by 0 bases and J by 5 bases, with 8 bases between the two germline ends. The DNA for the CDR3 is TGTGCCAGCAGCTTGGTGGAGAGGACCGGGGAGCTGTTTTTT. Protein: CASSLVERTGELFF. Variable domain in full (rest from reference TRBV5-6 and TRBJ2-2): DAGVTQSPTHLIKTRGQQVTLRCSPKSGHDTVSWYQQALGQGPQFIFQYYEEEERQRGNFPDRFSGHQFPNYSSELNVNALLLGDSALYLCASSLVERTGELFFGEGSRLTVL.

This clonotype has a count of ten or more. The chain links TRBV28 to TRBJ1-4; 8 bases match TRBD1. The CDR3 covers 14 residues. The germline CDR1 and CDR2 sequences are MDHEN and SYDVKM. V was clipped by 5 bases and J by 7 bases; unmatched bases: 6. The CDR3 bases are TGTGCCAGCAGTCAGGGGGCCAAGAGTGAAAAACTGTTTTTT. Translated, it gives CASSQGAKSEKLFF. The full variable domain, in which reference TRBV28 and TRBJ1-4 provide the parts outside the CDR3, is DVKVTQSSRYLVKRTGEKVFLECVQDMDHENMFWYRQDPGLGLRLIYFSYDVKMKEKGDIPEGYSVSREKKERFSLILESASTNQTSMYLCASSQGAKSEKLFFGSGTQLSVL.

Concerning this clonotype itself: Because the CDR3 is missing its conserved closing phenylalanine or tryptophan, this is likely a read error. The chain is built from TRBV18 and TRBJ2-7; 10 positions match TRBD1. After removal of 0 bases from V and 6 bases from J, the junction contained 11 bases not matched to a gene. The length of the CDR3 is 17 residues. The V gene's germline CDR1 is KGHSH and CDR2 LQKENI. The CDR3 reads CASSPPPDRGGPGEQYL. In DNA form, the CDR3 reads TGTGCCAGCTCACCACCTCCGGACAGGGGGGGGCCGGGCGAGCAGTACCTC.

The rearrangement uses TRBV6-1 and TRBJ2-4; D remains ambiguous. The germline gives CDR1 MNHNS, CDR2 SASEGT. The V gene lost 6 bases and the J gene lost 0 bases, with 12 bases spanning the gap. The CDR3 spans 15 residues. The CDR3 DNA reads TGTGCCAGCAGACCCCTGACCTTAGCCAAAAACATTCAGTACTTC. Translated: CASRPLTLAKNIQYF.

This clonotype was seen at least ten times. This chain joins TRBV2 and TRBJ1-5, with D hard to call. Trimming pared 1 base from V and 11 bases from J, leaving 12 bases between. The CDR3 loop spans 13 amino acids. From germline, CDR1 is SNHLY and CDR2 FYNNEI. CDR3 sequence reads: CASSEGRPQAQHF. Here the CDR3 DNA reads TGTGCCAGCAGTGAAGGGAGGCCCCAAGCCCAGCATTTT.

The chain employs TRBV12-3 or TRBV12-4 and TRBJ1-1; 8 bases align to TRBD1. V lost 6 bases, J lost 7 bases, and 7 bases stayed unmatched. CDR3 size: 13 residues. Here the CDR3 DNA reads TGTGCCAGCAGCCTTGGGGACAGGAATGAAGCTTTCTTT. Translating gives CASSLGDRNEAFF.

This chain connects TRBV6-1 to TRBJ2-5, with 9 nucleotides matching TRBD2. The germline gives CDR1 MNHNS, CDR2 SASEGT. The CDR3 loop spans 13 amino acids. After removal of 7 bases from V and 4 bases from J, the junction contained 4 bases not matched to a gene. The CDR3 protein is CASKPSGIETQYF. In nucleotides, the CDR3 is TGTGCCAGCAAGCCTAGCGGGATAGAGACCCAGTACTTC.

This clonotype was observed a handful of times. The chain joins TRBV4-1 to TRBJ1-5; TRBD1 might be the D (6 bases). Germline lookup yields CDR1 MGHRA and CDR2 YSYEKL. The CDR3 runs to 14 residues. Deletions cut 1 base from V and 5 bases from J, with 9 bases between. The CDR3 coding sequence is TGCGCCAGCAGCCAAGTAGGGGGTTATCAGCCCCAGCATTTT. Translation: CASSQVGGYQPQHF.

V usage is TRBV18 and J usage is TRBJ1-5, with D perhaps matching TRBD1 (5 bases). The CDR3 extends over 14 amino acids. The V and J ends lost 4 bases and 3 bases respectively, with 10 bases between them. The germline V gene encodes CDR1 KGHSH and CDR2 LQKENI. CDR3 coding DNA: TGTGCCAGCTCACACGACAGAGACAATCAGCCCCAGCATTTT. Residues: CASSHDRDNQPQHF.

This clonotype was seen repeatedly, ten times or more. The chain carries TRBV6-1 and TRBJ2-7, with 8 nucleotides matching TRBD1. The CDR3 spans 13 residues. V dropped 4 bases and J dropped 7; count of bases not matched to a gene: 6. The germline gives CDR1 MNHNS, CDR2 SASEGT. The CDR3 here is CASSGQGAGEQYF. DNA for the CDR3: TGTGCCAGCAGTGGCCAGGGGGCGGGGGAGCAGTACTTC.

Many counts were recorded for this clonotype. The chain is built from TRBV2 and TRBJ1-2; no clear D gene. The CDR3 covers 12 residues. Trimming left V 7 bases short and J 1 base short, with 7 bases between. Germline CDR1 is SNHLY and CDR2 is FYNNEI. DNA for the CDR3: TGTGCCAGCATGGACGGTAACTATGGCTACACCTTC. Its protein product is CASMDGNYGYTF.

This clonotype appeared many times. The chain joins TRBV6-1 to TRBJ2-5; 12 positions agree with TRBD2. The CDR3 sequence is 15 residues long. Germline lookup yields CDR1 MNHNS and CDR2 SASEGT. Losses at the gene ends were 6 bases for V and 5 bases for J; bases not matched to a gene: 7. The CDR3 region has the DNA TGTGCCAGCAGAACTAGCGGGGGGCTCAGCGAGACCCAGTACTTC. The encoded protein is CASRTSGGLSETQYF.

This clonotype was seen at least ten times. The chain combines TRBV6-5 with TRBJ1-3; D may be TRBD1 (5 bases). From germline, CDR1 is MNHEY and CDR2 SVGAGI. V lost 0 bases to trimming and J lost 9 bases, with 9 bases between them. The CDR3 spans 13 residues. CDR3 protein: CASSYSGGGTIYF. CDR3 in DNA: TGTGCCAGCAGTTACTCGGGTGGGGGCACCATATATTTT.

This sequence joins TRBV10-1 and TRBJ2-2; D is undetermined. V shed 3 bases and J shed 0 bases, with 8 bases lying between them. The germline CDR1 and CDR2 sequences are WNHNN and SYGVQD (reference sequence). This CDR3 has 15 residues. CDR3 in amino acids: CASSDVEANTGELFF. In DNA, the CDR3 is TGCGCCAGCAGTGATGTAGAGGCGAACACCGGGGAGCTGTTTTTT.

This clonotype was seen many times. The chain is built from TRBV11-3 and TRBJ1-1; TRBD1 aligns across 7 bases. The CDR3 consists of 14 residues. The junction had 5 bases not matched to a gene; V was cut back by 4 bases and J by 3 bases. CDR1 is SGHNT and CDR2 is YENEEA in the germline V gene. The CDR3 reads CASSYGTEYTEAFF. CDR3 DNA sequence: TGTGCCAGCAGCTACGGGACAGAATACACTGAAGCTTTCTTT.